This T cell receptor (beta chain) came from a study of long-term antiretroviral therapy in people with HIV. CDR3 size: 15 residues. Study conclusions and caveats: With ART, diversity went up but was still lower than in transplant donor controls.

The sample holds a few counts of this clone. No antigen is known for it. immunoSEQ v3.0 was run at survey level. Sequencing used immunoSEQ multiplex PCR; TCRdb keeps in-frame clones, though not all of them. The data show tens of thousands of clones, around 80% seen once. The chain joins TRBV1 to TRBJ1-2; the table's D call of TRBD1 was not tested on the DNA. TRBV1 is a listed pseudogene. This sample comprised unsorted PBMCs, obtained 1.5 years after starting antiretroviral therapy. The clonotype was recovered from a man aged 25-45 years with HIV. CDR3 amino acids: CTSSQVQGRNYGYTF. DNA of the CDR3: TGCACCAGCAGCCAAGTACAGGGGAGGAACTATGGCTACACCTTC.